The rows below give T cell receptor beta chains drawn from one sample of a study of T cells in Graves' hyperthyroidism and ophthalmopathy. TCRdb passed the multiplex PCR reads through MiXCR, listing each CDR3 protein once. The sample records over 650,000 distinct CDR3 sequences, about 15% being singletons. Sequencing was done on a sample of blood. Every receptor here comes from a man between 18 and 29 years old with Graves' hyperthyroidism. CDR3s include the opening cysteine and the closing phenylalanine or tryptophan. The D gene is left open where the match is weak. Only some rows state a clone size, as once, few, many or a class for expanded clones.

clone_size	v_call	j_call	d_call	cdr3_aa	cdr3_nt
.	TRBV7-9	TRBJ2-1	TRBD2	CASSLVSSGTLNEQFF	TGTGCCAGCAGCTTAGTATCCAGCGGGACCCTCAATGAGCAGTTCTTC
few	TRBV28	TRBJ2-6	.	CASSFLGNGANVLTF	TGTGCCAGCAGTTTCTTGGGGAATGGGGCCAACGTCCTGACTTTC
few	TRBV28	TRBJ2-3	TRBD1	CASSLRDRAVDTQYF	TGTGCCAGCAGTTTACGGGACAGGGCTGTGGATACGCAGTATTTT
.	TRBV28	TRBJ2-2	TRBD2	CASSLLGGRAVGELFF	TGTGCCAGCAGCCTGTTGGGCGGGAGGGCCGTCGGGGAGCTGTTTTTT
.	TRBV9	TRBJ1-1	.	CASSVGLDSPEAFF	TGTGCCAGCAGCGTTGGTCTCGACAGTCCTGAAGCTTTCTTT
.	TRBV6-2/TRBV6-3	TRBJ2-2	TRBD2	CASSYKLAGAGELFF	TGTGCCAGCAGTTACAAACTAGCGGGAGCCGGGGAGCTGTTTTTT
.	TRBV29-1	TRBJ2-3	.	CSVAGALFREDTQYF	TGCAGCGTGGCAGGGGCGCTTTTCAGAGAAGATACGCAGTATTTT
.	TRBV20-1	TRBJ1-5	.	CSAQRYSNQPQHF	TGCAGTGCCCAGAGATATAGCAATCAGCCCCAGCATTTT
many	TRBV6-1	TRBJ1-2	TRBD1	CASSEIGTANYGYTF	TGTGCCAGCAGTGAAATTGGGACAGCTAACTATGGCTACACCTTC
many	TRBV20-1	TRBJ2-7	TRBD2	CSANPGLAGIYEQYF	TGCAGTGCAAACCCGGGACTAGCGGGAATTTACGAGCAGTACTTC
many	TRBV30	TRBJ1-3	.	CAWSVRLGNTIYF	TGTGCCTGGAGTGTACGCCTCGGAAACACCATATATTTT
.	TRBV19	TRBJ2-7	TRBD1	CASSPGTGITAYEQYF	TGTGCCAGTAGTCCCGGGACAGGCATCACCGCCTACGAGCAGTACTTC
few	TRBV20-1	TRBJ2-7	TRBD2	CSARELAGGWEQYF	TGCAGTGCTAGAGAACTAGCGGGAGGGTGGGAGCAGTACTTC
few	TRBV18	TRBJ2-1	.	CASSLATENEQFF	TGTGCCAGCTCACTCGCGACTGAGAATGAGCAGTTCTTC
.	TRBV24-1	TRBJ2-7	.	CATRWGDEQYF	TGTGCCACGCGTTGGGGCGACGAGCAGTACTTC
few	TRBV5-1	TRBJ2-1	.	CASSLGGAARIEQFF	TGCGCCAGCAGCTTGGGGGGGGCCGCCCGGATTGAGCAGTTCTTC
once	TRBV30	TRBJ1-5	.	CAWSGQVSHNQPQHF	TGTGCCTGGAGTGGACAGGTCTCTCACAATCAGCCCCAGCATTTT
few	TRBV7-8	TRBJ1-6	.	CASSPITGVYNSPLHF	TGTGCCAGCAGCCCGATTACAGGAGTTTATAATTCACCCCTCCACTTT
.	TRBV7-3	TRBJ2-1	TRBD2	CASSSGLGGGNEQFF	TGTGCCAGCAGCTCGGGACTAGGCGGAGGAAATGAGCAGTTCTTC
many	TRBV2	TRBJ1-6	.	CASSGSGNSPLHF	TGTGCCAGCAGTGGGTCTGGGAATTCACCCCTCCACTTT
.	TRBV24-1	TRBJ1-2	.	CATSDIVTEGVDGYTF	TGTGCCACCAGTGATATAGTAACGGAGGGGGTCGATGGCTACACCTTC
.	TRBV9	TRBJ1-1	TRBD1	CASSPSGTGSTEAFF	TGTGCCAGCAGCCCTAGTGGGACAGGGAGCACTGAAGCTTTCTTT
few	TRBV4-1	TRBJ2-4	.	CASSQDSFRSRSVGFQYF	TGCGCCAGCAGCCAAGACTCCTTCAGGAGCCGGTCCGTTGGGTTTCAGTACTTC
.	TRBV28	TRBJ2-6	.	CASSYLVGANVLTF	TGTGCCAGCAGTTATCTGGTCGGGGCCAACGTCCTGACTTTC
few	TRBV7-6	TRBJ2-1	TRBD1	CASSFGQGQVFEQFF	TGTGCCAGCAGCTTTGGACAGGGGCAAGTTTTTGAGCAGTTCTTC
few	TRBV29-1	TRBJ2-1	TRBD2	CSTGGAGWSYNEQFF	TGCAGCACCGGGGGGGCGGGATGGTCCTACAATGAGCAGTTCTTC